Below are 17 T cell receptor beta chains sequenced from a single sample in a study of blood T cells in healthy people across ages. A second PCR, run for about 7 to 11 cycles, used a sample-barcoded 5' primer plus a J-beta primer mix. One entry per CDR3 protein, called by TCRdb with MiXCR from the 5' RACE reads. The sample yields about 600,000 distinct CDR3 sequences, about 45% seen once. The sequencing input was blood. The receptors derive from an elderly man in good health.

The sample holds a few counts of this clonotype. This CDR3 is CASSFPTGIPYTDTQYF. In DNA form, the CDR3 reads TGCGCCAGCAGCTTCCCCACTGGCATTCCGTACACAGATACGCAGTATTTT. This chain links TRBV5-1 with TRBJ2-3; D is undetermined. Trimming took off 2 bases at V and 2 bases at J, with 18 bases between the two ends. Germline V gene data show CDR1 as SGHRS and CDR2 as YFSETQ. The CDR3 loop spans 17 amino acids.

The genes are TRBV10-3 and TRBJ2-6, with 7 nucleotides matching TRBD1. The length of the CDR3 is 14 residues. Germline assignment: CDR1 ENHRY and CDR2 SYGVKD. The ends lost 8 bases at V and 8 bases at J; junction bases unmatched: 9. Here the CDR3 DNA reads TGTGCCATCCCCTGGCAGGGGGATACCAACGTCCTGACTTTC. Translating gives CAIPWQGDTNVLTF.

The rearrangement joins TRBV20-1 to TRBJ1-1; possible D gene TRBD1, 5 bases. The V and J ends lost 4 bases and 3 bases respectively, with 9 bases between them. Looked up from germline, CDR1 is DFQATT and CDR2 is SNEGSKA (reference sequence). This CDR3 has 12 residues. Here the CDR3 DNA reads TGCAGTGCTAATCCGGGGGACACTGAAGCTTTCTTT. This encodes CSANPGDTEAFF.

The chain couples TRBV4-3 to TRBJ2-1; 14 nucleotides line up with TRBD2. Germline V gene data show CDR1 as LGHNA and CDR2 as YSLEER. The J segment lost 9 bases and the V segment lost 2 bases, leaving 9 bases of the junction unmatched. CDR3 length: 17 residues. The CDR3 sequence is CASSQTWTSGRIGEQFF. The CDR3 bases are TGCGCCAGCAGCCAAACATGGACTAGCGGGAGGATCGGTGAGCAGTTCTTC.

This CDR3 reads CSAKSGADEKLFF. The CDR3 DNA is TGCAGTGCTAAGAGTGGGGCCGATGAAAAACTGTTTTTT. J is TRBJ1-4 and V is TRBV20-1; a weak D match, TRBD1 (5 bases). Trimming left V 4 bases short and J 6 bases short, with 12 bases between. This CDR3 has 13 residues. Germline assignment: CDR1 DFQATT and CDR2 SNEGSKA (reference sequence).

V is TRBV7-2 and J is TRBJ2-3; D unclear. The CDR3 length is 13 residues. Germline V CDR1 and CDR2: SGHTA, FQGNSA. V dropped 1 base and J dropped 10 bases, with 12 bases sitting between them. The CDR3 is CASSLGPTPAQYF. CDR3 DNA: TGTGCCAGCAGCTTAGGCCCTACGCCCGCGCAGTATTTT.

This clonotype came up once. The rearrangement links TRBV2 to TRBJ2-1, with D hard to call. The V gene lost 7 bases and the J gene lost 6 bases, with 10 bases spanning the gap. The CDR3 sequence is 12 residues long. The germline V gene has CDR1 SNHLY and CDR2 FYNNEI. The CDR3 region is CASIPWANEQFF. The CDR3, as DNA: TGTGCCAGCATCCCGTGGGCCAATGAGCAGTTCTTC.

This clonotype was picked up a small number of times. V gene TRBV6-2 or TRBV6-3 combines with J gene TRBJ2-5, with 7 bases identical to TRBD1. Germline V gene sequence: CDR1 MNHEY, CDR2 SVGEGT. The V gene end was trimmed by 10 bases and the J gene end by 11 bases; junction bases not matched to a gene: 22. The CDR3 extends over 15 amino acids. The CDR3 reads CATKYQGQLYNEQYF. Written as DNA, the CDR3 is TGTGCCACCAAATATCAGGGACAGCTATACAATGAGCAGTACTTC.

At least ten counts were recorded for this clonotype. The V call is TRBV6-6, the J call TRBJ2-7; D tentatively fits TRBD1 or TRBD2 (5 bases each). The CDR3 runs to 13 residues. Germline assignment: CDR1 MNHNY and CDR2 SVGAGI (reference sequence). V lost 7 bases, J lost 3 bases, and 13 bases lay in between. CDR3 sequence (DNA): TGTGCCAGCAACCGGGACGGAGTCTACGAGCAGTACTTC. It encodes CASNRDGVYEQYF.

The CDR3 coding sequence is TGTGCCAGCACCCAGGGGGGGGCGGAGACCCAGTACTTC. Translation gives CASTQGGAETQYF. The chain employs TRBV7-2 and TRBJ2-5; D assignment may be TRBD1 or TRBD2 (7 bases each). Germline CDR1 reads SGHTA; CDR2 reads FQGNSA. V lost 7 bases and J 5 bases, leaving 14 bases between the germline ends. CDR3 size: 13 residues.

As to this clonotype: A read error is possible here, since a much larger clone lies one base away. This rearrangement joins TRBV6-6 to TRBJ2-2; no firm D call. The V gene's germline CDR1 is MNHNY and CDR2 SVGAGI (reference sequence). V shed 2 bases and J shed 9 bases, with 16 bases lying between them. The CDR3 has 15 residues. CDR3 in amino acids: CASSYPPADAWELFF. CDR3 sequence (DNA): TGTGCCAGCAGTTACCCTCCTGCGGATGCCTGGGAGCTGTTTTTT.

For the CDR3, the DNA is TGTGCCACCAGCAGTCGGGGCAGAAGGGATCTTCATGAGCAGTTCTTC. Protein: CATSSRGRRDLHEQFF. The chain employs TRBV15 and TRBJ2-1; either TRBD1 or TRBD2 may supply D (5 bases each). Trimming pared 3 bases from V and 8 bases from J, leaving 20 bases between. Germline V CDR1 and CDR2: LNHNV, YYDKDF (reference sequence). The CDR3 has 16 amino acids.

Comment on this clonotype: Relative to the germline gene, one junction end is altered; a read error may explain this. This chain joins TRBV12-3 or TRBV12-4 and TRBJ1-6, with TRBD1 matching 7 bases. This CDR3 has 14 amino acids. CDR3 coding DNA: TGTGCCAGCAGTTCAACTCGGGACAGTTCACCCCCCCACTTT. Translation: CASSSTRDSSPPHF.

The CDR3 DNA is TGTGCCAGCAGCATGGGGGCAGTCCAAGAGACCCAGTACTTC. The encoded protein is CASSMGAVQETQYF. The V gene is TRBV7-9, the J gene TRBJ2-5; D is possibly TRBD1 (6 bases). This CDR3 region has 14 residues. CDR1 and CDR2 from the germline V gene are SEHNR and FQNEAQ (reference sequence). V lost 5 bases and J lost 1, with 11 bases in between.

The CDR3 DNA follows: TGTGCCTGGAGTATCGGCGGGACAGGGGTCTACGAGCAGTACTTC. Protein sequence: CAWSIGGTGVYEQYF. This chain links TRBV30 with TRBJ2-7, with TRBD1 matching over 10 bases. The J segment lost 3 bases and the V segment lost 2 bases, leaving 7 bases of the junction unmatched. The germline V gene has CDR1 GTSNPN and CDR2 SVGIG (reference sequence). The CDR3 extends over 15 amino acids.

This clonotype was picked up a small number of times. The gene calls are TRBV5-1 and TRBJ2-3; tentatively, D is TRBD2 (5 bases). Germline loops: CDR1 SGHRS, CDR2 YFSETQ. Trimming left V 4 bases short and J 2 bases short, with 11 bases between. This CDR3 has 14 amino acids. CDR3 amino acids: CASSGRGFTDTQYF. DNA of the CDR3: TGCGCCAGCAGCGGGAGAGGGTTCACAGATACGCAGTATTTT.

The chain couples TRBV15 to TRBJ1-1; D unclear. This CDR3 has 13 residues. CDR1 and CDR2 (germline): LNHNV, YYDKDF (reference sequence). Between the trimmed V and J ends, which lost 3 bases and 5 bases, there was a span of 10 bases. The CDR3 region has the DNA TGTGCCACCAGCAGCGCCAGTCGGACTGAAGCTTTCTTT. This translates into CATSSASRTEAFF.